The clone carrying this T cell receptor (beta chain) has only a few counts. Its antigen is not identified. Purity exceeded 98% in all sorted populations. This sample was included in a study of beta chain features in type 1 diabetes. Overall study context: Analysis included around 110,000,000 sorted cells drawn from all samples. Points from the study as a whole: Patients' naive, central memory and regulatory TCRB repertoires appeared more alike than those of healthy donors. Shorter TCRB CDR3s, moderately but significantly so, were found in Type 1 diabetes patients in all four CD4+ subsets. PCR might pick shorter templates more often, in the same way for patients and controls.

The whole isolated RNA underwent reverse transcription, so sequencing captured expressed TCRB transcripts. Only in-frame clones appear in the TCRdb table, and some are missing; sequencing was by immunoSEQ multiplex PCR. The sample holds more than 300,000 clones; roughly a tenth are singletons and the top ten take less than 1.2%. Trimming removed 4 bases at V and 0 bases at J, with 13 bases between. Germline loops: CDR1 MDHEN, CDR2 SYDVKM. The CDR3 sequence is 16 residues long. The sequenced sample consisted of central memory CD4+ T cells from blood. The sequence was obtained from a man aged 25 to 40 with type 1 diabetes. The chain couples TRBV28 to TRBJ1-3; no firm D call. The CDR3 coding sequence is TGTGCCAGCAGTTCGCCGACATCCAGCTCTGGAAACACCATATATTTT. Protein sequence: CASSSPTSSSGNTIYF.